A single sample gave rise to the 22 T cell receptor beta chains below, sequenced in a study of technical replicates of blood from a few donors. The table came from immunoSEQ multiplex PCR; TCRdb's copy has only in-frame clones and leaves some out. The data hold tens of thousands of clones, with under 95% observed a single time. The sample taken for sequencing was T cells isolated from PBMCs. All receptors derive from a human donor in good health.

The V and J genes are TRBV2 and TRBJ1-2; perhaps TRBD1 as D (5 bases). Germline values: CDR1 SNHLY, CDR2 FYNNEI. The V and J ends lost 2 bases and 4 bases respectively, with 11 bases between them. The CDR3 runs to 14 residues. CDR3 DNA sequence: TGTGCCAGCAGTGAAACGGGGGTAGTCTATGGCTACACCTTC. It codes for CASSETGVVYGYTF.

V is TRBV13 and J is TRBJ1-1, with D tentatively TRBD1 (5 bases). Germline V gives CDR1 PRHDT, CDR2 FYEKMQ (reference sequence). V was clipped by 5 bases and J by 3 bases, with 13 bases between them. This CDR3 is 14 amino acids long. The CDR3 sequence is CASSPEGGDTEAFF. The CDR3 bases are TGTGCCAGCAGCCCGGAAGGAGGGGACACTGAAGCTTTCTTT.

This chain connects TRBV15 to TRBJ1-2; no clear D gene. The CDR3 spans 13 residues. V was pared by 3 bases and J by 8 bases, with 13 bases between. Germline lookup yields CDR1 LNHNV and CDR2 YYDKDF (reference sequence). In DNA form, the CDR3 reads TGTGCCACCAGCAGGCCCCACGGGTTAGGCTACACCTTC. This encodes CATSRPHGLGYTF.

This clone was seen just once. The V gene is TRBV7-9, the J gene TRBJ2-1, with 7 bases identical to TRBD2. The CDR3 extends over 14 amino acids. The V gene's germline CDR1 is SEHNR and CDR2 FQNEAQ (reference sequence). Trimming took 5 bases from V and 4 from J; bases not matched to a gene: 5. This CDR3 is CASSPRTRYNEQFF. As DNA, the CDR3 is TGTGCCAGCAGCCCCCGGACTAGATACAATGAGCAGTTCTTC.

This chain uses TRBV5-4 with TRBJ1-2; D unresolved. The germline gives CDR1 SGHNT, CDR2 YYREEE (reference sequence). Trimming cost V 1 base and J 4 bases, with 5 bases left between them. The CDR3 extends over 12 amino acids. The CDR3 is CASSLFSYGYTF. The CDR3 region has the DNA TGTGCCAGCAGCTTGTTCAGCTATGGCTACACCTTC.

V usage is TRBV5-1 and J usage is TRBJ1-1; D possibly corresponds to TRBD1 (5 bases). Trimming took 7 bases from V and 3 from J, leaving 19 bases between them. CDR3 length: 15 amino acids. Germline-derived CDR1 and CDR2 are SGHRS and YFSETQ. The CDR3: CASAPLPGRYTEAFF. The DNA for the CDR3 is TGCGCCAGCGCCCCTTTGCCAGGGCGATACACTGAAGCTTTCTTT.

The CDR3 loop is CAISENGQLFYEAFF. The DNA for the CDR3 is TGTGCCATCAGTGAGAATGGACAGCTTTTTTATGAAGCTTTCTTT. V and J are TRBV10-3 and TRBJ1-1, with a tentative D call TRBD1 (6 bases). This CDR3 is built from 15 residues. Germline assignment: CDR1 ENHRY and CDR2 SYGVKD. Deletions cut 2 bases from V and 7 bases from J, with 17 bases between.

This clone has only a few counts. The chain is built from TRBV19 and TRBJ2-1, with TRBD2 identical over 8 bases. V shed 8 bases and J 9 bases; nucleotides not matched to a gene: 9. The germline gives CDR1 LNHDA, CDR2 SQIVND (reference sequence). This CDR3 is built from 13 residues. CDR3 nucleotides: TGTGCCAGTGACTCCGGGACTAGTGTTGAGCAGTTCTTC. It encodes CASDSGTSVEQFF.

The V call is TRBV6-5, the J call TRBJ1-4; D ambiguous. Trimming took off 6 bases at V and 8 bases at J, with 7 bases between the two ends. Germline-derived CDR1 and CDR2 are MNHEY and SVGAGI. CDR3 length: 11 amino acids. CDR3 sequence (DNA): TGTGCCAGCAGACTGAACGAAAAACTGTTTTTT. It specifies CASRLNEKLFF.

The gene calls are TRBV11-3 and TRBJ2-5; tentative D call: TRBD1 (6 bases). Trimming shortened V by 0 bases and J by 2 bases, and 7 bases separated the two germline ends. Germline CDR1 SGHNT, CDR2 YENEEA. This CDR3 comprises 14 residues. As DNA, the CDR3 is TGTGCCAGCAGCTTAGAGGGACAACAAGAGACCCAGTACTTC. Translated, it gives CASSLEGQQETQYF.

The chain couples TRBV27 to TRBJ1-2, with TRBD1 identical over 10 bases. The CDR3 spans 15 residues. Germline loops: CDR1 MNHEY, CDR2 SMNVEV (reference sequence). Unmatched junction bases numbered 7, after V lost 5 bases and J lost 4 bases. The CDR3 spells CASSPRTGGLYGYTF. CDR3 coding DNA: TGTGCCAGCAGTCCCCGGACAGGGGGTCTCTATGGCTACACCTTC.

The J gene is TRBJ2-1, the V gene TRBV7-2; D not resolved. V shed 5 bases and J shed 5 bases, with 16 bases lying between them. CDR1 and CDR2 from the germline V gene are SGHTA and FQGNSA. The CDR3 sequence is 15 residues long. The CDR3 bases are TGTGCCAGCAGCCCCCATTCTCTAGTTAACAATGAGCAGTTCTTC. Its translation: CASSPHSLVNNEQFF.

This chain connects TRBV7-3 to TRBJ2-3; weak D call: TRBD2 (6 bases). The CDR3 has 15 amino acids. V dropped 2 bases and J dropped 1 base, with 10 bases sitting between them. Germline V CDR1 and CDR2: SGHTA, FQGTGA. This chain's CDR3 is CASSLGGKRTDTQYF. CDR3 nucleotides: TGTGCCAGCAGCTTAGGCGGGAAACGCACAGATACGCAGTATTTT.

This clone was recorded once. The rearrangement uses TRBV5-4 and TRBJ2-7; D possibly corresponds to TRBD1 (6 bases). This CDR3 comprises 12 residues. Trimming left V 4 bases short and J 4 bases short, with 9 bases between. Germline V gene data show CDR1 as SGHNT and CDR2 as YYREEE (reference sequence). CDR3 DNA sequence: TGTGCCAGCAGCACGGACAGTTACGAGCAGTACTTC. Translated: CASSTDSYEQYF.

On this clone itself: Other DNA sequences in the same sample also yield this CDR3. V and J are TRBV7-6 and TRBJ2-3; no reliable D call. The CDR3 loop spans 17 amino acids. Germline CDR1 and CDR2: SGHVS and FNYEAQ. Trimming pared 5 bases from V and 0 bases from J, leaving 18 bases between. The CDR3 DNA sequence: TGTGCCAGCAGCAACTCGTTTAGCAGCACTAGCACAGATACGCAGTATTTT. This translates into CASSNSFSSTSTDTQYF.

The V and J genes are TRBV9 and TRBJ2-1, with a possible D match to TRBD2 (5 bases). The length of the CDR3 is 13 residues. Trimming left V 4 bases short and J 10 bases short, with 15 bases between. From germline, CDR1 is SGDLS and CDR2 YYNGEE. This CDR3 is CASSPVTSGEQFF. CDR3 nucleotide sequence: TGTGCCAGCAGCCCCGTGACCTCGGGGGAGCAGTTCTTC.

The chain joins TRBV27 to TRBJ1-1, with D unclear. Trimming took off 3 bases at V and 8 bases at J, with 13 bases between the two ends. CDR3 length: 13 residues. In germline, CDR1 is MNHEY, CDR2 SMNVEV (reference sequence). CDR3 loop: CASSFGRTGEAFF. As DNA, the CDR3 is TGTGCCAGCAGTTTCGGCAGGACGGGAGAAGCTTTCTTT.

The rearrangement links TRBV7-9 to TRBJ2-7; D unresolved. CDR1 is SEHNR and CDR2 is FQNEAQ in the germline V gene (reference sequence). V shed 2 bases and J shed 0 bases, with 11 bases lying between them. This CDR3 has 15 residues. The CDR3 sequence: CASSLSSPVSYEQYF. The CDR3 region has the DNA TGTGCCAGCAGCTTATCGAGCCCCGTCTCCTACGAGCAGTACTTC.

V usage is TRBV21-1 and J usage is TRBJ2-7; the D call of TRBD2 is as the table states it, not checked on the DNA. TRBV21-1 is marked as a pseudogene. This CDR3 is built from 22 residues. In DNA, the CDR3 is TGTGCCAGCAGCAAGACGGGGAAAGGGGCCTCCCGGACTAGCGGAAAGAGCTACGAGCAGTACTTC. Amino acid sequence: CASSKTGKGASRTSGKSYEQYF.

The chain is built from TRBV19 and TRBJ2-3, with 10 bases identical to TRBD2. The CDR3 spans 17 residues. Trimming at V came to 5 bases and at J to 2 bases, leaving 10 bases not matched to a gene. Germline CDR1 reads LNHDA; CDR2 reads SQIVND (reference sequence). Here the CDR3 reads CASSLIFLAGVTDTQYF. The CDR3 DNA reads as TGTGCCAGTAGTCTCATTTTCCTAGCGGGAGTCACAGATACGCAGTATTTT. The full variable domain, in which reference TRBV19 and TRBJ2-3 provide the parts outside the CDR3, is DGGITQSPKYLFRKEGQNVTLSCEQNLNHDAMYWYRQDPGQGLRLIYYSQIVNDFQKGDIAEGYSVSREKKESFPLTVTSAQKNPTAFYLCASSLIFLAGVTDTQYFGPGTRLTVL.

Details on this clone: At one of its ends the junction is not consistent with the germline gene, which may arise from a read error. The rearrangement links TRBV29-1 to TRBJ1-2, with 9 bases matching TRBD1. The germline gives CDR1 SQVTM, CDR2 ANQGSEA. The CDR3 length is 14 residues. CDR3 region: CSVEGGQGIYGYTF. The CDR3, as DNA: TGCAGCGTAGAAGGGGGACAGGGAATATATGGCTACACCTTC.

V and J are TRBV7-9 and TRBJ2-1; perhaps TRBD1 as D (6 bases). This CDR3 has 16 amino acids. In germline, CDR1 is SEHNR, CDR2 FQNEAQ (reference sequence). V lost 2 bases to trimming and J lost 4 bases, with 15 bases between them. The chain's CDR3 is CASSLTHSDRYNEQFF. In nucleotides, the CDR3 is TGTGCCAGCAGCTTAACCCACTCTGACAGGTACAATGAGCAGTTCTTC.